This T cell receptor (beta chain) was documented in a study of T cells expressing NK-cell markers. TCRdb reworked the 5' RACE reads into one entry per CDR3 protein, no DNA. In all, the sample yields some 390,000 distinct CDR3 sequences. This CDR3 is built from 15 residues. Germline CDR1 KGHSH, CDR2 LQKENI. The sequence derives from a woman aged 45 to 65 in good health. Sequenced: blood T cells: a sorted CD56 or NKG2C T cell subset, CD4+ or CD8+ T cells, or bulk PBMC T cells (not recorded which). This chain uses TRBV18 with TRBJ2-7; absent DNA, TCRdb's TRBD1 call cannot be checked. The CDR3 spells CASSPRGGRGYEQYF.